Below, one TCR beta chain is given with its context. It lacks a known antigen. Base qualities are not at hand, and no much larger clone is one base apart. The germline V gene (reference sequence) sets CDR1 to GTSNPN and CDR2 to SVGIG. The V end gives up 0 bases and the J end 12 bases, leaving 7 bases in the junction not matched to a gene. The CDR3, cysteine through phenylalanine, is 13 amino acids long. The read is trimmed to its CDR3 DNA, 39 bases read in frame from base 1. The sample's treatment or condition, from its label and the paper: oral pan-JAK inhibitor, 5-10 mg twice daily. Lesional scalp punch biopsies and peripheral blood were obtained from alopecia areata patients. PBMCs were isolated by density centrifugation and stained for CD3, CD4 and CD8, and CD4+ and CD8+ T cells were sorted on a FACSAria. These data belong to a study of CD8+ T cells in alopecia areata (dated by TCRdb to between 2018 and 2020). In terms of the full investigation: Treated patients were enrolled in an open-label pilot trial of oral tofacitinib, 5 to 10 mg twice daily, for moderate-to-severe alopecia areata. Amplification of TCRbeta CDR3 regions was done by immunoSEQ multiplex PCR using 35 Vbeta forward primers and 13 Jbeta reverse primers. Scalp clonality was compared across normal scalp (n=4), patchy alopecia areata scalp (n=8), and alopecia totalis/universalis scalp (n=8). RNA was extracted with the PAXgene miRNA kit for fixed scalp, the miRNeasy kit for PBMCs, and the RNeasy kit for mouse skin. In both human patients and the C3H/HeJ mouse model, the study applied high-throughput TCRbeta sequencing to look at T cell clonal expansion in alopecia areata. Tofacitinib was given for 6 to 18 months, followed by 6 months of follow-up off drug to assess delayed response and recurrence. Disease severity in treated patients was measured with the SALT score, which quantifies the percentage of affected scalp surface area. In humans, TCRbeta sequencing was performed on scalp tissue and on sorted CD4+ and CD8+ peripheral blood T cells from healthy controls and from patients with patchy or totalis/universalis alopecia areata. Biopsies were taken from tofacitinib-treated patients at baseline and again at 4 and 24 weeks into treatment, and several of those patients also had a later scalp biopsy.

Study-wide conclusions, independent of this receptor: Tofacitinib significantly decreased scalp clonality and the number of expanded CD8+ clones among the top 100 scalp clones. Resident alphabeta T cells in normal human skin are also sequenced, complicating scalp TCR repertoire analysis, unlike mouse skin dominated by gammadelta T cells. Shared TCR sequences between patients were less evident than in mice, which may be partly attributable to HLA diversity in the patient population. Many expanded lesional clones persisted in scalp and blood during tofacitinib treatment, which may partly explain relapse after stopping treatment. Because the treated cohort was small and included a single nonresponder, larger studies are needed to assess links between baseline CD8+ expansion and response. Higher clonality and more expanded CD8+ clones were observed in lesional scalp than in normal scalp, particularly in alopecia totalis/universalis, a finding suggestive of antigenic drive.

Libraries were prepared through the immunoSEQ multiplex PCR assay. RNA was extracted from all samples and reverse transcribed into cDNA as template for TCR sequencing. SuperScript III was used to make first-strand cDNA, primed with a 2:1 mix of oligo-dT and random hexamers. A synthetic immune receptor repertoire was used to gauge amplification bias, and whatever bias remained was removed computationally. The study's processing was this. After raw reads were preprocessed to remove errors, the CDR3 was defined following IMGT conventions as running from the conserved cysteine to phenylalanine. Clonality was computed by normalizing Shannon entropy by log2 of the number of productive unique TCRs and subtracting the result from 1. Scalp TCRbeta sequences were cross-referenced with sorted blood CD4 and CD8 repertoires so that the CD4 or CD8 identity of scalp clones could be inferred. TCRdb obtained this table from immuneACCESS and retained in-frame rearrangements with V and J assigned. These tables miss some clones; where compared with another copy, unresolved V genes account for less than half of the shortfall, and the remainder is unexplained. V, J and clone size reflect that table, while D and trimming were determined from the DNA. The sample table holds around 300,000 clones, of which 60% were seen once. The ten largest account for 0.93% of the sample.

The sequencing used CD4+ T cells sorted from blood, collected at week 52, from a patient treated with tofacitinib. This clonotype was obtained from a human donor with alopecia areata. The chain uses TRBV30 and TRBJ2-1; TRBD2 agrees with 8 junctional bases. DNA sequence: TGTGCCTGGAGTGTACGGGGAAGCGGGGGGCAGTTCTTC. The resulting protein is CAWSVRGSGGQFF.